This T cell receptor (beta chain) was profiled in a study of control samples from healthy donors and cancer patients. This table comes from immunoSEQ multiplex PCR, and its TCRdb copy is limited to in-frame clones, with some not included. Among some 160,000 clones listed, around 90% were seen once. The CDR3 is 16 residues long. Deletions cut 6 bases from V and 0 bases from J, with 14 bases between. In germline, CDR1 is LNHDA, CDR2 SQIVND (reference sequence). This receptor was obtained from a woman aged 25 to 39 in good health. Sequencing was performed on blood. The V gene is TRBV19, the J gene TRBJ2-2; no clear D gene. The CDR3 region has the DNA TGTGCCAGTAGCCAGGCGGCTTTCACGAACACCGGGGAGCTGTTTTTT. It codes for CASSQAAFTNTGELFF.